These 7 T cell receptor beta chains came from one sample sequenced in a study of blood T cell repertoires in COVID-19. The repertoire was sequenced with immunoSEQ multiplex PCR; TCRdb's copy has only in-frame clones and lacks some. There are about 40,000 clones in the sample; roughly 80% occur only once, and 2% to 3% lies in the top ten. Source material: peripheral blood. The receptors here all came from a woman aged 60-75 years with acute or convalescent COVID-19.

A few counts support this clone. The J gene is TRBJ2-7, the V gene TRBV4-2, with TRBD2 identical over 8 bases. The CDR3 is 16 residues long. Germline values: CDR1 LGHNA, CDR2 YNFKEQ. Trimming removed 0 bases from V and 0 bases from J; junction bases left unmatched: 4. CDR3 nucleotides: TGTGCCAGCAGCCAAGATGCCGGGACTAGCTCCTACGAGCAGTACTTC. Its translation: CASSQDAGTSSYEQYF.

This clone appeared a single time. The J gene is TRBJ2-7, the V gene TRBV10-3; unclear D gene. Germline-derived CDR1 and CDR2 are ENHRY and SYGVKD. V shed 3 bases and J shed 2 bases, with 5 bases lying between them. CDR3 size: 12 residues. The CDR3 sequence: CAISEKPYEQYF. CDR3 nucleotides: TGTGCCATCAGTGAAAAGCCCTACGAGCAGTACTTC.

This chain links TRBV18 with TRBJ2-7; 9 bases align to TRBD1. CDR1 and CDR2 (germline): KGHSH, LQKENI. Losses at the gene ends were 3 bases for V and 6 bases for J; bases not matched to a gene: 6. There are 14 residues in the CDR3. CDR3 nucleotides: TGTGCCAGCTCACCGGACAGGGGAGGATCCGAGCAGTACTTC. It is translated as CASSPDRGGSEQYF.

This CDR3 is CASSDRGSSGYTF. The CDR3 DNA sequence: TGTGCCAGCAGTGACAGGGGTTCTAGTGGCTACACCTTC. This chain uses TRBV27 with TRBJ1-2; 8 bases align to TRBD1. Germline V gives CDR1 MNHEY, CDR2 SMNVEV (reference sequence). The CDR3 loop spans 13 amino acids. J lost 7 bases, V lost 5 bases, and 6 bases had no gene match.

The chain carries TRBV29-1 and TRBJ2-3, with 10 bases matching TRBD2. Germline V CDR1 and CDR2: SQVTM, ANQGSEA. This CDR3 contains 13 residues. Trimming removed 7 bases from V and 1 base from J; junction bases left unmatched: 2. CDR3 nucleotide sequence: TGCAGCGGCGGGACTAGCGGCACAGATACGCAGTATTTT. It translates to CSGGTSGTDTQYF.

In this sample, this clone turned up once. V usage is TRBV28 and J usage is TRBJ1-5; 7 nucleotides match TRBD1. After removal of 10 bases from V and 2 bases from J, the junction contained 23 bases not matched to a gene. In germline, CDR1 is MDHEN, CDR2 SYDVKM. The CDR3 is 19 residues long. The DNA for the CDR3 is TGTGCCACCATGGATCGGGACAGCTTTTTTCGGGATCGCAATCAGCCCCAGCATTTT. Translating it yields CATMDRDSFFRDRNQPQHF. Full variable domain (outside the CDR3, taken from reference TRBV28 and TRBJ1-5): DVKVTQSSRYLVKRTGEKVFLECVQDMDHENMFWYRQDPGLGLRLIYFSYDVKMKEKGDIPEGYSVSREKKERFSLILESASTNQTSMYLCATMDRDSFFRDRNQPQHFGDGTRLSIL.

V and J are TRBV5-1 and TRBJ1-6; 7 bases map to TRBD1. Germline CDR1 reads SGHRS; CDR2 reads YFSETQ. The CDR3 covers 18 residues. The V segment lost 1 base and the J segment 1 base; nucleotides outside the gene matches: 8. CDR3 DNA: TGCGCCAGCAGCTTGACCCAGCTACAGGGGTCCTATAATTCACCCCTCCACTTT. Encoded protein: CASSLTQLQGSYNSPLHF.